The text below deals with one TCR beta chain. TCRdb's copy holds only in-frame clones and misses some; the assay was immunoSEQ multiplex PCR. This table holds approximately 230,000 clones, around 89% found once. Enrolled through a virtual design, the participants were between about 18 and 100 years of age and came from about two dozen US areas. Participants' reported clinical history set cohort assignment. The sample is drawn from a study of blood T cell repertoires in COVID-19. Whole-study context: Samples came from the United States, Italy and Spain, spanning acute and convalescent COVID-19. In each case, the material was cDNA or gDNA derived from T cells, B-cell-depleted T cells, or PBMCs.

Germline V lookup: CDR1 KGHDR, CDR2 SFDVKD. Trimming left V 2 bases short and J 1 base short, with 11 bases between. The CDR3 is 16 residues long. This clonotype was sampled from a woman aged 25-40 years who had recovered from COVID-19. The genes are TRBV24-1 and TRBJ2-1, with a weak D call TRBD2 (5 bases). Sequenced sample: PBMCs or T cells enriched from blood (not recorded which). CDR3 sequence: CATSDSRGMSYNEQFF. CDR3 DNA: TGTGCCACCAGTGATTCAAGAGGGATGTCCTACAATGAGCAGTTCTTC.